Listed below are T cell receptor beta chains from one sample, sequenced in a study of cytomegalovirus exposure and HLA in healthy donors. Profiled with immunoSEQ multiplex PCR; TCRdb holds only in-frame clones, not every one. The table includes some 200,000 clones, approximately 86% detected once. Material for sequencing was PBMCs. These receptors were taken from a young man in good health and CMV-seropositive. CDR3s include the opening cysteine and the closing phenylalanine or tryptophan. A D gene is named only where the DNA matches it firmly. Rows give clone size only sometimes, using once, few, many, or a class for an expanded clone.

J gene,V gene,D gene,clone size,CDR3 DNA,CDR3 protein
TRBJ2-7,TRBV9,TRBD1,once,TGTGCCAGCAGCGTAGCCGGGACAGCCTCCTACGAGCAGTACTTC,CASSVAGTASYEQYF
TRBJ1-2,TRBV5-4,.,.,TGTGCCAGCAGCTTGGAGCCGGGGGTGGTCTATGGCTACACCTTC,CASSLEPGVVYGYTF
TRBJ2-1,TRBV9,.,.,TGTGCCAGCAGTCTCGACGGGTCCTACAATGAGCAGTTCTTC,CASSLDGSYNEQFF
TRBJ1-5,TRBV27,.,.,TGTGCCAGCAGGAATGCGGTGGGCAATCAGCCCCAGCATTTT,CASRNAVGNQPQHF
TRBJ2-7,TRBV27,.,few,TGTGCCACCGCCTCGGGGCTGGGCTACGAGCAGTACTTC,CATASGLGYEQYF
TRBJ2-7,TRBV4-3,TRBD1,.,TGCGCCAGCAGCCAAGATATGACAGGGGGCTCCTACGAGCAGTACTTC,CASSQDMTGGSYEQYF
TRBJ2-7,TRBV6-5,TRBD2,.,TGTGCCAGCAGTTACTCGTCTAGCGGTTCCTACGAGCAGTACTTC,CASSYSSSGSYEQYF
TRBJ1-1,TRBV5-6,.,.,TGTGCCAGCAGCTTGGGACTTGAAGCTTTCTTT,CASSLGLEAFF
TRBJ1-2,TRBV7-3,TRBD1,.,TGTGCCAGCAGCTTAACCCCAGGACAGGGAGGCTACACCTTC,CASSLTPGQGGYTF
TRBJ2-1,TRBV30,.,.,TGTGCCTGGAGTCCCGGACGGGGAATGAATGAGCAGTTCTTC,CAWSPGRGMNEQFF
TRBJ1-3,TRBV30,.,.,TGTGCCTGGAGTTCAGGGATGTACACCATATATTTT,CAWSSGMYTIYF
TRBJ2-3,TRBV7-9,TRBD2,.,TGTGCCAGCAGCTTAGAGCGGGGGCAGGCTAGCACAGATACGCAGTATTTT,CASSLERGQASTDTQYF
TRBJ2-2,TRBV5-1,.,.,TGCGCCAGCAGCGAGGGAGCGAACACCGGGGAGCTGTTTTTT,CASSEGANTGELFF
TRBJ2-5,TRBV9,TRBD2,.,TGTGCCAGCAGCGTAGAAGGTAGCGGGAGTACGGAAGAGACCCAGTACTTC,CASSVEGSGSTEETQYF
TRBJ2-5,TRBV11-2,.,.,TGTGCCAGCAGCTTAGATTCCGCAGGGTGGGAGGCCCAGTACTTC,CASSLDSAGWEAQYF
TRBJ2-5,TRBV4-1,.,.,TGCGCCAGCAGCTCCCACGGAGCGTGGGAGACCCAGTACTTC,CASSSHGAWETQYF
TRBJ2-1,TRBV15,TRBD2,.,TGTGCCACCAGCAGACGTCGGGGGGACTATTACAATGAGCAGTTCTTC,CATSRRRGDYYNEQFF
TRBJ1-2,TRBV10-3,.,.,TGTGCCATCTCAAACGGCCAGGGCCGGGTCTATGGCTACACCTTC,CAISNGQGRVYGYTF
TRBJ2-1,TRBV6-6,.,.,TGTGCCAGCAGCTTACTCGATGTCGGGAATGAGCAGTTCTTC,CASSLLDVGNEQFF
TRBJ1-1,TRBV7-9,.,.,TGTGCCAGCAGTATTCCAAGGGGGGCTGGTACTGAAGCTTTCTTT,CASSIPRGAGTEAFF
TRBJ2-1,TRBV6-6,TRBD1,.,TGTGCCAGCAGCTCCTCTCGACAGGGGCTCTACAATGAGCAGTTCTTC,CASSSSRQGLYNEQFF
TRBJ1-1,TRBV10-2,.,many,TGCGCCAGCAGCCCATCCCCGGGGCAGGATTTAGTGAACACTGAAGCTTTCTTT,CASSPSPGQDLVNTEAFF
TRBJ1-1,TRBV25-1,.,.,TGTGCCAGCAGTGAATTTAGGGGAGGGACTGAAGCTTTCTTT,CASSEFRGGTEAFF
TRBJ1-1,TRBV13,.,once,TGTGCCAGCAGCCGGACAGCGACTAACACTGAAGCTTTCTTT,CASSRTATNTEAFF
TRBJ1-2,TRBV29-1,TRBD1,.,TGCAGCGTTGTACAGGGGAATGGCTACACCTTC,CSVVQGNGYTF
TRBJ1-3,TRBV30,.,few,TGTGCCTGGAGCGCAGGGGTGATACGAAACACCATATATTTT,CAWSAGVIRNTIYF
TRBJ2-3,TRBV7-2,TRBD2,.,TGTGCCAGCAGCCCCCGAGATAGCGGGGGGGCCAGAAGAGATACGCAGTATTTT,CASSPRDSGGARRDTQYF
TRBJ2-5,TRBV18,TRBD1,.,TGTGCCAGCTCATCGCGTACAGGGGTGGGAGAGACCCAGTACTTC,CASSSRTGVGETQYF
TRBJ2-5,TRBV27,.,.,TGTGCCAGCAGTCCGGAACGGGGAGGCGAGACCCAGTACTTC,CASSPERGGETQYF
TRBJ2-3,TRBV27,.,.,TGTGCCAGCGCTATGGACAGGCTGGGAGGAGATACGCAGTATTTT,CASAMDRLGGDTQYF
TRBJ2-7,TRBV29-1,TRBD2,.,TGCAGCGTTGTGAGAGAGGGAGGGCGCGAGCAGTACTTC,CSVVREGGREQYF
TRBJ2-1,TRBV19,TRBD2,.,TGTGCCAGCGGATTACTAGCGGGTCCTGAGAATGAGCAGTTCTTC,CASGLLAGPENEQFF
TRBJ2-2,TRBV19,.,few,TGTGCCAGTAGTATCCCGGGGGCGTCGCCCACCGGGGAGCTGTTTTTT,CASSIPGASPTGELFF
TRBJ1-2,TRBV7-9,.,.,TGTGCCAGCAGCTCGACAACAGGGAAAAGGGGTGGCTACACCTTC,CASSSTTGKRGGYTF
TRBJ1-6,TRBV9,.,.,TGTGCCAGCAGCCAGATGGAGAACAATTCACCCCTCCACTTT,CASSQMENNSPLHF
TRBJ2-6,TRBV27,.,.,TGTGCCAGCAGTTCAGTCGGTGTAGCTGGGGCCAACGTCCTGACTTTC,CASSSVGVAGANVLTF
TRBJ2-5,TRBV20-1,.,.,TGCAGTGCTAGCCCCCAAGAGACCCAGTACTTC,CSASPQETQYF
TRBJ2-5,TRBV20-1,.,.,TGCAGTGCTAAGGGGGAGACCCAGTACTTC,CSAKGETQYF
TRBJ2-3,TRBV7-2,TRBD2,.,TGTGCCAGCAGCACACTAGCGGGAGATCCGGGAGATACGCAGTATTTT,CASSTLAGDPGDTQYF
TRBJ1-6,TRBV18,TRBD1,.,TGTGCCAGCTCACCGGACAGGGGAGTGAATTCACCCCTCCACTTT,CASSPDRGVNSPLHF
TRBJ2-7,TRBV6-6,.,.,TGTGCCAGCAGTTCCCGACAGAGTCGCTACGAGCAGTACTTC,CASSSRQSRYEQYF
TRBJ2-7,TRBV5-1,TRBD1,once,TGCGCCAGCAGCGCGCCGGGACAGGGGGCCTACGAGCAGTACTTC,CASSAPGQGAYEQYF
TRBJ1-1,TRBV7-9,.,.,TGTGCCAGCAGCTCGCGAGGTGGGGGGCTGGGAACTGAAGCTTTCTTT,CASSSRGGGLGTEAFF
TRBJ1-4,TRBV28,TRBD1,.,TGTGCCAGCAGTTTAGGGGGGACAGAAGGGGAAAAACTGTTTTTT,CASSLGGTEGEKLFF
TRBJ2-1,TRBV19,TRBD2,once,TGTGCCAGCGGACTAGGAGGATCGGGGAGGGAGCAGTTCTTC,CASGLGGSGREQFF